This TCR beta chain was found in a study of T cell changes during pregnancy in multiple sclerosis. The repertoire was sequenced with immunoSEQ multiplex PCR; TCRdb's copy has only in-frame clones and lacks some. The sample includes some 100,000 clones, around 90% of them seen just once. CDR3 size: 15 residues. The germline V and J ends were trimmed by 5 bases and 7 bases, with 21 bases remaining between them. Germline loops: CDR1 SGHKS, CDR2 YYEKEE (reference sequence). The J gene is TRBJ2-5, the V gene TRBV5-5; tentatively, D is TRBD1 (6 bases). The receptor was derived from a female donor with multiple sclerosis, enrolled in a pregnancy study. The specimen comprised peripheral blood, sampled in the second trimester of pregnancy. CDR3 amino acids: CASRVGADELRTQYF. CDR3 sequence (DNA): TGTGCCAGCAGGGTGGGGGCAGATGAACTTAGGACCCAGTACTTC.